These T cell receptor beta chains were read from a single sample in a study of post-analysis software for immune sequencing data. TCRdb re-analysed the PCR reads in MiXCR, keeping a single row per CDR3 protein. The sample has around 200,000 distinct CDR3 sequences, 29% seen once. The sequencing input was blood. These TCRs come from a girl aged 2 to 17 with multiple sclerosis. Both conserved end residues are part of each CDR3. A D gene is named only where the DNA matches it firmly. The listing skips clone size in some rows; elsewhere it reads once, few, many or a size class.

v_gene	j_gene	abundance	d_gene	CDR3nt	CDR3aa
TRBV11-1	TRBJ2-7	few	NA	TGTGCCAGCAGACCGGGACAAAACTACGAGCAGTACTTC	CASRPGQNYEQYF
TRBV5-1	TRBJ1-2	NA	TRBD1	TGCGCCAGCAGCTTGGACAGGGGGGGGATCTATGGCTACACCTTC	CASSLDRGGIYGYTF
TRBV7-9	TRBJ2-3	NA	NA	TGTGCCAGCAGCTCATACGACAGGAGCACAGATACGCAGTATTTT	CASSSYDRSTDTQYF
TRBV2	TRBJ2-5	NA	NA	TGTGCCAGCCGGTTTAATAGCGGACAAGAGACCCAGTACTTC	CASRFNSGQETQYF
TRBV5-1	TRBJ2-1	few	TRBD2	TGCGCCAGCAGCTCTCTCGGGAGGGCCTTCTACAATGAGCAGTTCTTC	CASSSLGRAFYNEQFF
TRBV20-1	TRBJ2-1	many	NA	TGCAGTGCTAGAGATCCAAGCCGTAGGGGATGGGGGTTTGAGCAGTTCTTC	CSARDPSRRGWGFEQFF
TRBV15	TRBJ2-7	many	NA	TGTGCCACCAGCAGAACACAGGCCGCCTACGAGCAGTACTTC	CATSRTQAAYEQYF
TRBV27	TRBJ1-6	few	NA	TGTGCCAGCAGTCTAGGGGCGGTACTGGCCTCACCCCTCCACTTT	CASSLGAVLASPLHF
TRBV28	TRBJ2-7	few	NA	TGTGCCAGCAGTTTAGGTAATTCCCGGTACGAGCAGTACTTC	CASSLGNSRYEQYF
TRBV25-1	TRBJ2-3	NA	TRBD2	TGTGCCAGCAGCCCGGGACTAGCGGGAACGAAAAGGGCAGATACGCAGTATTTT	CASSPGLAGTKRADTQYF
TRBV30	TRBJ2-7	NA	TRBD1	TGTGCCTGGAGTGCCGGGACAGGGGAATACAATGAGCAGTACTTC	CAWSAGTGEYNEQYF
TRBV5-1	TRBJ2-3	NA	NA	TGCGCCAGCAGCTTGGGGGATAGACTCACAGATACGCAGTATTTT	CASSLGDRLTDTQYF
TRBV10-3	TRBJ2-5	many	NA	TGTGCCATCAGTGGGTTCCTGAAGGGAGCGGGTGAGACCCAGTACTTC	CAISGFLKGAGETQYF
TRBV19	TRBJ2-5	NA	TRBD1	TGTGCCAGTAGTATCATCACCGGGACAGAAGAGACCCAGTACTTC	CASSIITGTEETQYF
TRBV12-3/TRBV12-4	TRBJ1-2	many	TRBD1	TGTGCCAGCAGCTCCTCCCACCGCGGACAGGGCGAGAACTATGGCTACACCTTC	CASSSSHRGQGENYGYTF
TRBV28	TRBJ2-1	NA	TRBD2	TGTGCCAGCAGATCGACTAGCGCCACGTTCTTC	CASRSTSATFF
TRBV7-8	TRBJ1-6	few	NA	TGTGCCAGCAGCGCGACGGGCAACTATAATTCACCCCTCCACTTT	CASSATGNYNSPLHF
TRBV15	TRBJ2-7	many	NA	TGTGCCACCAGCACGCTGATCTCCTACGAGCAGTACTTC	CATSTLISYEQYF
TRBV6-5	TRBJ2-2	NA	NA	TGTGCCAGCAGCCGAAAACCAGGTTTACCCGGGGAGCTGTTTTTT	CASSRKPGLPGELFF
TRBV29-1	TRBJ2-1	many	NA	TGCAGCGCGGGCACCACCCAGATGTTCTTC	CSAGTTQMFF
TRBV20-1	TRBJ1-1	NA	NA	TGCAGGGCTAGAAGAAGGGGCGGGGCTTTCTTT	CRARRRGGAFF
TRBV9	TRBJ1-1	NA	NA	TGTGCCAGCAGCGTAGAGGGCTACAGCCCTGAAGCTTTCTTT	CASSVEGYSPEAFF